The rows below give T cell receptor beta chains drawn from one sample of a study of identifying expanded T cells in peripheral blood. Here immunoSEQ multiplex PCR was the method, and the copy in TCRdb shows in-frame clones only, minus some. The top ten hold 15% to 20% of the sample, which has tens of thousands of clones, approximately 83% seen once. The sample comprised blood. The receptors were gathered from a person between 18 and 75 years old in good health. The CDR3 runs from the conserved cysteine through the conserved F or W. The order of the fields is CDR3 protein, CDR3 DNA, J gene, D gene, V gene, clone size. D genes are given only for firm matches. The size of a clone is reported for some rows only, either as once, few or many, or as a class for expanded clones.

CDR3: CASSPYGTSGSLADTQYF
DNA: TGTGCCAGTAGTCCCTATGGGACTAGCGGGAGTCTTGCAGATACGCAGTATTTT
J: TRBJ2-3
D: TRBD2
V: TRBV19
size: once

CDR3: CASSRDLNTEAFF
DNA: TGTGCCAGCAGCCGGGACCTGAACACTGAAGCTTTCTTT
J: TRBJ1-1
D: .
V: TRBV5-6
size: .

CDR3: CASRPSGKRGYNEQFF
DNA: TGTGCCAGCAGACCTTCCGGGAAGCGGGGCTACAATGAGCAGTTCTTC
J: TRBJ2-1
D: TRBD2
V: TRBV5-6
size: once

CDR3: CASSPNGGGYTF
DNA: TGTGCCAGCAGCCCCAACGGGGGTGGCTACACCTTC
J: TRBJ1-2
D: .
V: TRBV5-4
size: .

CDR3: CASSQVRPYNEQFF
DNA: TGCGCCAGCAGCCAAGTTCGGCCGTACAATGAGCAGTTCTTC
J: TRBJ2-1
D: .
V: TRBV4-3
size: .

CDR3: CASSLRSGTPGYTF
DNA: TGTGCCAGCAGTTTAAGGTCAGGTACCCCTGGCTACACCTTC
J: TRBJ1-2
D: .
V: TRBV27
size: .

CDR3: CASSFRSGAETQYF
DNA: TGTGCCAGCAGCTTCCGGTCGGGGGCGGAGACCCAGTACTTC
J: TRBJ2-5
D: .
V: TRBV2
size: .

CDR3: CASSLVPTNQGELFF
DNA: TGCGCCAGCAGCTTGGTCCCAACAAATCAGGGGGAGCTGTTTTTT
J: TRBJ2-2
D: .
V: TRBV5-1
size: .

CDR3: CASSHPSGGGRYGYTF
DNA: TGTGCCAGCAGCCACCCTTCAGGGGGGGGACGCTATGGCTACACCTTC
J: TRBJ1-2
D: TRBD1
V: TRBV5-6
size: .

CDR3: CASSLEGDEQETQYF
DNA: TGTGCCAGCAGCTTAGAAGGGGACGAACAAGAGACCCAGTACTTC
J: TRBJ2-5
D: .
V: TRBV7-9
size: .

CDR3: CASSVFGGPPSYEQYF
DNA: TGTGCCAGCAGCGTATTCGGCGGGCCCCCCTCCTACGAGCAGTACTTC
J: TRBJ2-7
D: .
V: TRBV9
size: .

CDR3: CASRPEGQETQYF
DNA: TGCGCCAGCAGACCAGAGGGCCAAGAGACCCAGTACTTC
J: TRBJ2-5
D: .
V: TRBV4-1
size: few

CDR3: CASSSGRGSTDTQYF
DNA: TGTGCCAGCAGTTCGGGACGTGGGAGCACAGATACGCAGTATTTT
J: TRBJ2-3
D: .
V: TRBV6-1
size: .

CDR3: CASSPTMDGGRWQFF
DNA: TGCGCCAGCAGCCCCACGATGGACGGAGGACGATGGCAGTTCTTC
J: TRBJ2-1
D: .
V: TRBV5-1
size: .

CDR3: CASSQAGPGANVLTF
DNA: TGCGCCAGCAGCCAAGCAGGGCCTGGGGCCAACGTCCTGACTTTC
J: TRBJ2-6
D: .
V: TRBV4-3
size: .

CDR3: CASMESTQYF
DNA: TGTGCCAGCATGGAGTCGACCCAGTACTTC
J: TRBJ2-5
D: .
V: TRBV6-1
size: once

CDR3: CASSLEVRAGLNTQYF
DNA: TGTGCCAGCAGCTTAGAGGTACGAGCGGGTTTGAATACGCAGTATTTT
J: TRBJ2-3
D: .
V: TRBV7-2
size: .

CDR3: CASSAEGGLNNEQFF
DNA: TGTGCCAGCAGTGCCGAGGGGGGGCTTAACAATGAGCAGTTCTTC
J: TRBJ2-1
D: .
V: TRBV6-4
size: .

CDR3: CASSFKTGPNEKLFF
DNA: TGCGCCAGCAGCTTTAAGACAGGGCCTAATGAAAAACTGTTTTTT
J: TRBJ1-4
D: TRBD1
V: TRBV5-1
size: .

CDR3: CSVGTANYGYTF
DNA: TGCAGCGTCGGGACAGCCAACTATGGCTACACCTTC
J: TRBJ1-2
D: TRBD1
V: TRBV29-1
size: .

CDR3: CASSLVGSGGFKTQYF
DNA: TGTGCCAGCAGCTTAGTTGGTAGCGGGGGGTTCAAGACCCAGTACTTC
J: TRBJ2-5
D: TRBD2
V: TRBV7-8
size: .

CDR3: CASSPKTDAFF
DNA: TGTGCCAGCAGCCCAAAAACTGACGCTTTCTTT
J: TRBJ1-1
D: .
V: TRBV5-4
size: .

CDR3: CASSVVNTNTDTQYF
DNA: TGTGCCAGCAGCGTAGTTAACACGAACACAGATACGCAGTATTTT
J: TRBJ2-3
D: .
V: TRBV9
size: .

CDR3: CASSSSGTGRTGGYGYTF
DNA: TGTGCCAGCAGCTCCTCCGGGACAGGCCGAACTGGGGGCTATGGCTACACCTTC
J: TRBJ1-2
D: TRBD1
V: TRBV7-2
size: .

CDR3: CASSPGTGGYEQYF
DNA: TGTGCCAGCAGCCCCGGGACAGGGGGCTACGAGCAGTACTTC
J: TRBJ2-7
D: TRBD1
V: TRBV5-4
size: few

CDR3: CASSQVSTGYEQYF
DNA: TGCGCCAGCAGCCAAGTGAGCACCGGCTACGAGCAGTACTTC
J: TRBJ2-7
D: .
V: TRBV4-1
size: .

CDR3: CASSLWTSSYEQFF
DNA: TGCGCCAGCAGCCTTTGGACTAGCTCCTATGAGCAGTTCTTC
J: TRBJ2-1
D: TRBD2
V: TRBV4-3
size: .

CDR3: CASSSRDFGDYEQYF
DNA: TGTGCCAGCAGCTCCAGGGACTTCGGCGACTACGAGCAGTACTTC
J: TRBJ2-7
D: .
V: TRBV7-9
size: few

CDR3: CASSQGYTNTEAFF
DNA: TGCGCCAGCAGCCAAGGCTATACGAACACTGAAGCTTTCTTT
J: TRBJ1-1
D: .
V: TRBV4-1
size: .

CDR3: CASSFELRGGTQYF
DNA: TGTGCCAGCAGCTTCGAGCTTAGGGGCGGTACGCAGTATTTT
J: TRBJ2-3
D: .
V: TRBV7-2
size: .

CDR3: CASSSGGGWNEQFF
DNA: TGTGCCAGCAGCTCGGGAGGGGGTTGGAATGAGCAGTTCTTC
J: TRBJ2-1
D: TRBD2
V: TRBV7-9
size: .

CDR3: CSVAGTLDGNTIYF
DNA: TGCAGCGTTGCTGGGACCCTAGACGGAAACACCATATATTTT
J: TRBJ1-3
D: .
V: TRBV29-1
size: once

CDR3: CASSLESVAYEQYF
DNA: TGTGCCAGCAGCTTAGAATCAGTTGCCTACGAGCAGTACTTC
J: TRBJ2-7
D: .
V: TRBV7-6
size: .

CDR3: CASSLAGADYGYTF
DNA: TGTGCCAGCAGCTTAGCAGGGGCGGACTATGGCTACACCTTC
J: TRBJ1-2
D: .
V: TRBV11-3
size: .

CDR3: CASTARVGYEQYF
DNA: TGTGCCAGCACCGCCCGGGTGGGTTACGAGCAGTACTTC
J: TRBJ2-7
D: .
V: TRBV27
size: once

CDR3: CASSSLGEDGNTIYF
DNA: TGTGCCAGCAGTTCGCTAGGGGAGGATGGAAACACCATATATTTT
J: TRBJ1-3
D: .
V: TRBV28
size: .